What follows are 27 T cell receptor beta chains derived from one specimen sequenced in a study of T cells after yellow fever vaccination. Each CDR3 protein is one row after TCRdb ran MiXCR on the 5' RACE reads. This table holds fewer than 450,000 distinct CDR3 sequences, almost 4% found once. The sample consisted of PBMCs, taken 5 days after the yellow fever booster vaccination. Receptor source: a man aged 18-30 years who received the YFV17D yellow fever vaccine.

This clonotype was seen more than once but under ten times. The rearrangement uses TRBV7-6 and TRBJ2-1, with D possibly being TRBD2 (6 bases). Germline assignment: CDR1 SGHVS and CDR2 FNYEAQ. The V and J ends lost 5 bases and 0 bases respectively, with 17 bases between them. The CDR3 extends over 17 amino acids. Here the CDR3 reads CASSPRDSPSSYNEQFF. In DNA form, the CDR3 reads TGTGCCAGCAGCCCGAGGGACTCTCCGAGCTCCTACAATGAGCAGTTCTTC.

This clonotype was detected ten times or more. The rearrangement joins TRBV7-8 to TRBJ2-3; 14 nucleotides agree with TRBD2. Per germline, CDR1 SGHVS and CDR2 FQNEAQ. Unmatched junction bases numbered 8, after V lost 4 bases and J lost 2 bases. The CDR3 is 18 amino acids. CDR3 amino acids: CASSSPPGLAGDTDTQYF. The CDR3 bases are TGTGCCAGCAGCTCCCCCCCGGGACTAGCGGGGGACACAGATACGCAGTATTTT.

This clonotype came up many times. This sequence joins TRBV11-2 and TRBJ1-4, with D maybe TRBD1 (6 bases). This CDR3 spans 15 amino acids. Trimming shortened V by 4 bases and J by 5 bases, and 14 bases separated the two germline ends. CDR1 is SGHAT, CDR2 FQNNGV, per germline. CDR3 in amino acids: CASSSIRGRNEKLFF. The CDR3 DNA sequence: TGTGCCAGCAGCTCAATAAGGGGGAGGAATGAAAAACTGTTTTTT.

The chain carries TRBV9 and TRBJ2-5; D ambiguous. The CDR3 spans 16 residues. Per germline, CDR1 SGDLS and CDR2 YYNGEE. V was trimmed by 3 bases and J by 2 bases, leaving 17 bases between them. CDR3 coding DNA: TGTGCCAGCAGCGCGCTGTTCCGGTCCCCTCAAGAGACCCAGTACTTC. Its protein product is CASSALFRSPQETQYF.

This clonotype has a count of ten or more. This chain's CDR3 is CASSGPGGNTEAFF. The CDR3 bases are TGCGCCAGCAGCGGGCCCGGTGGGAACACTGAAGCTTTCTTT. This chain links TRBV5-1 with TRBJ1-1; D not resolved. The CDR3 contains 14 residues. V was trimmed by 4 bases and J by 1 base, leaving 11 bases between them. CDR1 and CDR2 (germline): SGHRS, YFSETQ.

This clonotype came up a few times. V usage is TRBV7-6 and J usage is TRBJ1-3, with D unresolved. V dropped 5 bases and J dropped 0 bases, with 11 bases sitting between them. CDR1 SGHVS and CDR2 FNYEAQ come from the germline V gene. The length of the CDR3 is 15 residues. The CDR3 DNA reads as TGTGCCAGCAGCGATTACAGAGCCTCTGGAAACACCATATATTTT. It translates to CASSDYRASGNTIYF.

This clonotype appeared a few times. V and J are TRBV2 and TRBJ1-1; D is undetermined. CDR1 is SNHLY, CDR2 FYNNEI, per germline. V lost 5 bases, J lost 4 bases, and 14 bases lay in between. This CDR3 has 14 residues. CDR3 DNA sequence: TGTGCCAGCAGTTGGACCAGTAGTAGCACTGAAGCTTTCTTT. Its protein is CASSWTSSSTEAFF. The variable domain in full, completed from reference TRBV2 and TRBJ1-1, reads EPEVTQTPSHQVTQMGQEVILRCVPISNHLYFYWYRQILGQKVEFLVSFYNNEISEKSEIFDDQFSVERPDGSNFTLKIRSTKLEDSAMYFCASSWTSSSTEAFFGQGTRLTVV.

There are a few counts of this clonotype. V is TRBV20-1 and J is TRBJ2-7; 8 nucleotides match TRBD1. This CDR3 is 14 amino acids long. Trimming removed 5 bases from V and 1 base from J; junction bases left unmatched: 7. The germline CDR1 and CDR2 sequences are DFQATT and SNEGSKA (reference sequence). The CDR3 DNA follows: TGCAGTGCTCCTCCCGGGACAGGTTCCTACGAGCAGTACTTC. It codes for CSAPPGTGSYEQYF.

This clonotype has a count of ten or more. V usage is TRBV7-2 and J usage is TRBJ2-5; TRBD1 matches at 7 bases. Trimming took 5 bases from V and 6 from J; bases not matched to a gene: 9. Germline CDR1 SGHTA, CDR2 FQGNSA. The CDR3 is 14 amino acids. The CDR3 region has the DNA TGTGCCAGCAGCCAACAAGGGACAGCCCAGACCCAGTACTTC. Its translation: CASSQQGTAQTQYF.

A few counts support this clonotype. The J gene is TRBJ2-3, the V gene TRBV9; D not certain. This CDR3 spans 14 amino acids. V gave up 0 bases and J gave up 3 bases, with 8 bases separating them. CDR1 SGDLS and CDR2 YYNGEE come from the germline V gene. The CDR3 here is CASSVEFGTDTQYF. DNA for the CDR3: TGTGCCAGCAGCGTAGAATTCGGGACAGATACGCAGTATTTT.

The chain carries TRBV5-1 and TRBJ2-2, with 11 bases fitting TRBD1. The germline V gene has CDR1 SGHRS and CDR2 YFSETQ. With V trimmed by 4 bases and J by 1 base, 3 bases remained unmatched. The CDR3 covers 16 residues. The CDR3 region has the DNA TGCGCCAGCAGCGGGGACAGGGGGAGGAACACCGGGGAGCTGTTTTTT. Translation gives CASSGDRGRNTGELFF.

This clonotype was detected ten times or more. The chain uses TRBV4-3 and TRBJ1-5, with 10 bases identical to TRBD1. With 0 bases clipped from V and 7 bases from J, the junction kept 18 bases outside the gene matches. This CDR3 has 20 residues. Germline CDR1 and CDR2: LGHNA and YSLEER. The CDR3 region is CASSQDRAGTGEQAGQPQHF. The CDR3, as DNA: TGCGCCAGCAGCCAAGATAGGGCAGGGACAGGGGAGCAGGCGGGCCAGCCCCAGCATTTT.

This clonotype occurred many times. The rearrangement uses TRBV24-1 and TRBJ1-2, with 7 bases that match TRBD1. Germline CDR1 KGHDR, CDR2 SFDVKD. Trimming at V came to 2 bases and at J to 3 bases, leaving 2 bases not matched to a gene. This CDR3 spans 14 amino acids. The CDR3 is CATSDWTGDYGYTF. In nucleotides, the CDR3 is TGTGCCACCAGTGATTGGACAGGAGACTATGGCTACACCTTC.

The chain joins TRBV6-5 to TRBJ1-1; no clear D gene. Germline lookup yields CDR1 MNHEY and CDR2 SVGAGI. Trimming removed 1 base at V and 3 bases at J, with 9 bases between. The CDR3 has 14 amino acids. CDR3 region: CASSYFPFYTEAFF. CDR3 DNA sequence: TGTGCCAGCAGTTACTTCCCCTTTTACACTGAAGCTTTCTTT.

The chain combines TRBV6-5 with TRBJ2-1, with TRBD1 matching over 7 bases. With V trimmed by 7 bases and J by 5 bases, 5 bases remained unmatched. The CDR3 has 13 residues. Germline loops: CDR1 MNHEY, CDR2 SVGAGI. The DNA of the CDR3 is TGTGCCAGCACCGGGACAGTAGACAATGAGCAGTTCTTC. Its translation: CASTGTVDNEQFF.

CDR3: CASSDRADGQPQHF. The CDR3 DNA is TGTGCCAGCAGTGACAGGGCGGACGGTCAGCCCCAGCATTTT. The J gene is TRBJ1-5, the V gene TRBV6-1; D might be TRBD1 (5 bases). Trimming pared 3 bases from V and 6 bases from J, leaving 12 bases between. The germline CDR1 and CDR2 sequences are MNHNS and SASEGT. There are 14 residues in the CDR3.

This clonotype was counted at least ten times. The chain uses TRBV11-2 and TRBJ2-2; D remains unclear. Germline V lookup: CDR1 SGHAT, CDR2 FQNNGV. This CDR3 contains 15 residues. Trimming left V 0 bases short and J 0 bases short, with 5 bases between. The CDR3 nucleotides are TGTGCCAGCAGCTTAGATACAGCGAACACCGGGGAGCTGTTTTTT. This translates into CASSLDTANTGELFF. Complete variable domain (other parts from reference TRBV11-2 and TRBJ2-2): EAGVAQSPRYKIIEKRQSVAFWCNPISGHATLYWYQQILGQGPKLLIQFQNNGVVDDSQLPKDRFSAERLKGVDSTLKIQPAKLEDSAVYLCASSLDTANTGELFFGEGSRLTVL.

This clonotype was counted only a few times. This chain links TRBV3-1 with TRBJ1-1, with TRBD1 matching over 9 bases. CDR3 size: 13 residues. Germline CDR1 and CDR2: LGHDT and YNNKEL (reference sequence). V gave up 4 bases and J gave up 9 bases; unmatched junction bases: 6. CDR3 residues: CASSRRTGAQAFF. Here the CDR3 DNA reads TGTGCCAGCAGCCGCCGGACAGGGGCGCAAGCTTTCTTT.

The rearrangement links TRBV27 to TRBJ2-7; D is unclear. The germline V gene encodes CDR1 MNHEY and CDR2 SMNVEV (reference sequence). The CDR3 contains 12 residues. CDR3 nucleotides: TGTGCCAGCGGTGAACAGTGGGAAGGTCTGAACGTC. It yields the protein CASGEQWEGLNV.

There are many counts of this clonotype. J is TRBJ2-1 and V is TRBV4-1, with 7 bases fitting TRBD1. Per germline, CDR1 MGHRA and CDR2 YSYEKL. The CDR3 covers 18 residues. J gave up 0 bases and V 1 base, and 9 bases lay outside the gene matches. In nucleotides, the CDR3 is TGCGCCAGCAGCCAAGGACAGGGCGAATGGGACTCCTACAATGAGCAGTTCTTC. Its protein is CASSQGQGEWDSYNEQFF.

The chain carries TRBV6-6 and TRBJ2-2, with a weak D call TRBD1 (6 bases). Between the trimmed V and J ends, which lost 6 bases and 4 bases, there was a span of 12 bases. This CDR3 is 14 amino acids long. The germline gives CDR1 MNHNY, CDR2 SVGAGI (reference sequence). This CDR3 is CASRWTEGTGELFF. CDR3 sequence (DNA): TGTGCCAGCAGGTGGACAGAGGGCACCGGGGAGCTGTTTTTT.

This clonotype showed up just a few times. CDR3 DNA: TGTGCCAGCAGCCAGAAACAGGGCCTCCAAGAGACCCAGTACTTC. Translating gives CASSQKQGLQETQYF. This sequence joins TRBV3-1 and TRBJ2-5; TRBD1 is a possible D gene (6 bases). Germline V gene data show CDR1 as LGHDT and CDR2 as YNNKEL (reference sequence). This CDR3 spans 15 amino acids. The V end was cut by 3 bases, the J end by 1 base, with 12 bases between.

This clonotype was counted between two and nine times. The chain combines TRBV11-2 with TRBJ1-2, with D maybe TRBD1 (6 bases). Trimming took 5 bases from V and 3 from J, leaving 19 bases between them. CDR3 size: 16 residues. The germline gives CDR1 SGHAT, CDR2 FQNNGV. Here the CDR3 reads CASSLLTGPKDYGYTF. In DNA, the CDR3 is TGTGCCAGCAGCCTACTTACAGGGCCGAAGGACTATGGCTACACCTTC. The full variable domain, rest sourced from reference TRBV11-2 and TRBJ1-2, is EAGVAQSPRYKIIEKRQSVAFWCNPISGHATLYWYQQILGQGPKLLIQFQNNGVVDDSQLPKDRFSAERLKGVDSTLKIQPAKLEDSAVYLCASSLLTGPKDYGYTFGSGTRLTVV.

The CDR3 nucleotides read TGTGCCATCAGTGAGCCCGACAGGGGGCAAGGCTACACCTTC. Translating it yields CAISEPDRGQGYTF. The J gene is TRBJ1-2, the V gene TRBV10-3; TRBD1 matches 10 bases. With 2 bases clipped from V and 8 bases from J, the junction kept 5 bases outside the gene matches. Germline loops: CDR1 ENHRY, CDR2 SYGVKD. The CDR3 length is 14 residues.

The chain joins TRBV20-1 to TRBJ1-5, with 9 bases that match TRBD1. The CDR3 covers 15 residues. The V and J ends lost 1 base and 6 bases, in that order; junction bases with no gene match: 7. CDR1 DFQATT and CDR2 SNEGSKA come from the germline V gene (reference sequence). CDR3 DNA sequence: TGCAGTGCTAGAGTAGGGACAGGGTTGAGTCAGCCCCAGCATTTT. It is translated as CSARVGTGLSQPQHF.

This clonotype came up many times. The chain has TRBV20-1 and TRBJ1-1; 7 nucleotides align to TRBD1. The V and J ends lost 6 bases and 4 bases, in that order; junction bases with no gene match: 8. Looked up from germline, CDR1 is DFQATT and CDR2 is SNEGSKA (reference sequence). CDR3 size: 13 residues. This chain's CDR3 is CSATTGEATEAFF. For the CDR3, the DNA is TGCAGTGCCACCACAGGGGAGGCCACTGAAGCTTTCTTT.

Many counts were recorded for this clonotype. The chain carries TRBV9 and TRBJ2-3, with D unresolved. The germline gives CDR1 SGDLS, CDR2 YYNGEE. With 4 bases removed from V and 2 bases from J, the gap between germline ends came to 23 bases. The CDR3 extends over 18 amino acids. The CDR3 region has the DNA TGTGCCAGCAGCCCTCGGTGGGCCGCTTTATGGGACACAGATACGCAGTATTTT. Translated, it gives CASSPRWAALWDTDTQYF.